What follows are 29 T cell receptor beta chains derived from one specimen sequenced in a study of a mutant IDH1 vaccine in newly diagnosed glioma (dated by TCRdb to the early 2020s). The time point tag for this specimen amounts to: week 5, during vaccination. A 20-mer mutant IDH1 peptide at 300 micrograms in Montanide made up each vaccine dose, which was injected subcutaneously together with topical imiquimod. No antigen has been assigned to these receptors. The receptor library was made with the immunoSEQ multiplex PCR assay. TCRdb retrieved this table from immuneACCESS and kept in-frame rearrangements only. Not all clones are present; in checked studies, unresolved V genes account for under half, and no reason is known for the remainder. Counted in this sample were over 25,000 clones; approximately 86% of them appeared once. The top ten clones comprise about 3.6% of the sample. The sample in question was peripheral blood mononuclear cells (PBMCs), obtained from a glioma patient whose treatment included an IDH1 peptide vaccine. The receptors here all came from a woman in her thirties or forties with glioma. Some clones in this sample may be carry-over from other donors' samples.

The chain combines TRBV6-5 with TRBJ2-5; a weak D match, TRBD1 (5 bases). This CDR3 has 11 residues. The germline V gene encodes CDR1 MNHEY and CDR2 SVGAGI. Trimming took 6 bases from V and 7 from J, leaving 9 bases between them. The CDR3 sequence is CASRGRGTQYF. The CDR3 DNA sequence: TGTGCCAGCAGGGGAAGGGGGACCCAGTACTTC.

This CDR3 is CASGLYNEQFF. The CDR3 DNA is TGTGCCAGCGGACTCTACAATGAGCAGTTCTTC. The rearrangement links TRBV27 to TRBJ2-1; D is perhaps TRBD2 (5 bases). Per the germline V gene, CDR1 is MNHEY and CDR2 is SMNVEV (reference sequence). The CDR3 sequence is 11 residues long. With 8 bases removed from V and 3 bases from J, the gap between germline ends came to 5 bases.

The chain uses TRBV19 and TRBJ1-1; D is possibly TRBD1 (5 bases). Germline V gives CDR1 LNHDA, CDR2 SQIVND (reference sequence). Trimming shortened V by 3 bases and J by 2 bases, and 7 bases separated the two germline ends. The CDR3 runs to 13 residues. The CDR3 coding sequence is TGTGCCAGTAGTATGGGGCTTAACACTGAAGCTTTCTTT. Protein sequence: CASSMGLNTEAFF.

The genes are TRBV7-3 and TRBJ1-5; weak D call: TRBD1 (5 bases). V lost 5 bases and J 1 base, leaving 9 bases between the germline ends. Germline CDR1 and CDR2: SGHTA and FQGTGA. The CDR3 consists of 14 residues. The DNA of the CDR3 is TGTGCCAGCAGCCAATCAGGGAGCAATCAGCCCCAGCATTTT. This translates into CASSQSGSNQPQHF. Variable domain in full (rest from reference TRBV7-3 and TRBJ1-5): GAGVSQTPSNKVTEKGKYVELRCDPISGHTALYWYRQSLGQGPEFLIYFQGTGAADDSGLPNDRFFAVRPEGSVSTLKIQRTERGDSAVYLCASSQSGSNQPQHFGDGTRLSIL.

The chain combines TRBV28 with TRBJ1-4, with D perhaps matching TRBD1 (5 bases). The CDR3 has 12 amino acids. Deletions cut 2 bases from V and 8 bases from J, with 6 bases between. Germline V gene lookup returns CDR1 MDHEN and CDR2 SYDVKM. The CDR3 here is CASSLRDEKLFF. CDR3 in DNA: TGTGCCAGCAGTTTACGGGACGAAAAACTGTTTTTT.

The rearrangement uses TRBV27 and TRBJ2-3; 9 nucleotides line up with TRBD2. Germline CDR1 and CDR2: MNHEY and SMNVEV (reference sequence). This CDR3 region has 15 residues. The trim removed 3 bases at V and 0 bases at J, leaving 1 base unmatched. CDR3 loop: CASSFGLASTDTQYF. Here the CDR3 DNA reads TGTGCCAGCAGTTTTGGACTAGCGAGCACAGATACGCAGTATTTT.

This sequence joins TRBV2 and TRBJ2-7; D may be TRBD2 (6 bases). CDR1 and CDR2 from the germline V gene are SNHLY and FYNNEI. The CDR3 has 13 amino acids. V lost 4 bases, J lost 3 bases, and 10 bases lay in between. The chain's CDR3 is CASSAGLHYEQYF. In DNA, the CDR3 is TGTGCCAGCAGTGCGGGACTCCACTACGAGCAGTACTTC. Using reference TRBV2 and TRBJ2-7 for the parts outside the CDR3, the full variable domain is EPEVTQTPSHQVTQMGQEVILRCVPISNHLYFYWYRQILGQKVEFLVSFYNNEISEKSEIFDDQFSVERPDGSNFTLKIRSTKLEDSAMYFCASSAGLHYEQYFGPGTRLTVT.

The chain has TRBV28 and TRBJ1-1, with D possibly being TRBD1 (5 bases). This CDR3 contains 11 residues. Germline CDR1 MDHEN, CDR2 SYDVKM. V lost 8 bases, J lost 6 bases, and 10 bases lay in between. The CDR3 protein is CASVQGSEAFF. DNA for the CDR3: TGTGCCAGCGTTCAGGGATCTGAAGCTTTCTTT.

The chain recombines TRBV25-1 with TRBJ1-1; possible D gene TRBD1, 5 bases. From germline, CDR1 is MGHDK and CDR2 SYGVNS. This CDR3 contains 12 residues. Trimming removed 5 bases at V and 7 bases at J, with 11 bases between. CDR3 amino acids: CASSIPGGEAFF. In DNA form, the CDR3 reads TGTGCCAGCAGTATCCCCGGGGGTGAAGCTTTCTTT.

The chain joins TRBV7-3 to TRBJ2-7; the D gene could be TRBD1 or TRBD2 (5 bases each). The ends were cut back, 0 bases at V and 7 bases at J, with 16 bases in the middle. Germline V lookup: CDR1 SGHTA, CDR2 FQGTGA. This CDR3 region has 15 residues. This CDR3 reads CASSLTAPGTVEQYF. CDR3 coding DNA: TGTGCCAGCAGCTTAACGGCACCTGGGACGGTAGAGCAGTACTTC.

The chain is built from TRBV5-1 and TRBJ2-5, with 7 bases lining up with TRBD2. Germline loops: CDR1 SGHRS, CDR2 YFSETQ. The trim removed 3 bases at V and 5 bases at J, leaving 10 bases unmatched. This CDR3 region has 15 residues. In DNA form, the CDR3 reads TGCGCCAGCAGCTCGGCTGGCGGGAGTTACGAGACCCAGTACTTC. Its protein is CASSSAGGSYETQYF.

This clone was observed a handful of times. The chain recombines TRBV25-1 with TRBJ1-5, with D uncertain. In germline, CDR1 is MGHDK, CDR2 SYGVNS. There are 14 residues in the CDR3. V was trimmed by 6 bases and J by 5 bases, leaving 14 bases between them. The chain's CDR3 is CASSIAGGDQPQHF. For the CDR3, the DNA is TGTGCCAGCAGCATCGCGGGAGGAGATCAGCCCCAGCATTTT.

The CDR3 protein is CASSLGGEAFF. As DNA, the CDR3 is TGTGCCAGCAGCTTAGGCGGTGAAGCTTTCTTT. This chain joins TRBV7-9 and TRBJ1-1; no definite D call. The V gene lost 1 base and the J gene lost 7 bases, with 4 bases spanning the gap. Germline loops: CDR1 SEHNR, CDR2 FQNEAQ (reference sequence). The CDR3 length is 11 residues.

This clone was seen just once. This chain uses TRBV7-3 with TRBJ2-2; D is perhaps TRBD1 (6 bases). CDR1 is SGHTA and CDR2 is FQGTGA in the germline V gene. V was cut by 5 bases and J by 7 bases, with 14 bases left in between. This CDR3 has 14 residues. CDR3 protein: CASSQYRDHGELFF. In DNA, the CDR3 is TGTGCCAGCAGCCAATACAGGGACCACGGGGAGCTGTTTTTT.

The CDR3 reads CASRKQTTNTEAFF. The CDR3 region has the DNA TGTGCCAGCAGGAAGCAGACAACGAACACTGAAGCTTTCTTT. V usage is TRBV28 and J usage is TRBJ1-1; D gene uncertain. Germline V gene lookup returns CDR1 MDHEN and CDR2 SYDVKM. The CDR3 contains 14 residues. V lost 6 bases and J lost 1, with 12 bases in between.

The chain joins TRBV27 to TRBJ2-3; 7 nucleotides align to TRBD1. The germline V gene has CDR1 MNHEY and CDR2 SMNVEV (reference sequence). The junction had 13 bases not matched to a gene; V was cut back by 2 bases and J by 2 bases. The CDR3 covers 18 residues. This CDR3 is CASSLSPPQGSLTDTQYF. CDR3 DNA: TGTGCCAGCAGTTTAAGCCCCCCACAGGGGTCCCTCACAGATACGCAGTATTTT.

The chain couples TRBV5-1 to TRBJ2-2; TRBD1 aligns across 11 bases. CDR1 and CDR2 (germline): SGHRS, YFSETQ. Trimming cost V 7 bases and J 5 bases; bases outside gene matches: 1. CDR3 size: 13 residues. The CDR3 is CASGTGGTGELFF. The CDR3 DNA reads TGCGCCAGCGGGACAGGGGGGACCGGGGAGCTGTTTTTT.

This chain connects TRBV5-1 to TRBJ2-3, with 10 bases aligning to TRBD2. CDR3 size: 18 residues. J lost 1 base, V lost 4 bases, and 12 bases had no gene match. The germline CDR1 and CDR2 sequences are SGHRS and YFSETQ. The CDR3 loop reads CASSARTGTSVGTDTQYF. CDR3 in DNA: TGCGCCAGCAGCGCAAGAACCGGGACTAGCGTCGGCACAGATACGCAGTATTTT.

The V and J genes are TRBV7-3 and TRBJ2-1; 7 bases are shared with TRBD1. The CDR3 is made up of 16 amino acids. Germline assignment: CDR1 SGHTA and CDR2 FQGTGA. With 3 bases clipped from V and 5 bases from J, the junction kept 10 bases outside the gene matches. This CDR3 reads CASSLALGQPDNEQFF. Here the CDR3 DNA reads TGTGCCAGCAGCTTGGCCCTGGGACAGCCCGACAATGAGCAGTTCTTC.

V and J are TRBV9 and TRBJ1-3; 8 positions agree with TRBD1. The CDR3 runs 19 residues. V lost 2 bases to trimming and J lost 1 base; unmatched junction nucleotides: 14. The germline CDR1 and CDR2 sequences are SGDLS and YYNGEE. CDR3: CASSVTSGTGSYSGNTIYF. The CDR3 coding sequence is TGTGCCAGCAGCGTTACCTCCGGGACAGGCTCTTATTCTGGAAACACCATATATTTT.

The chain uses TRBV28 and TRBJ2-2; a weak D match, TRBD2 (5 bases). The CDR3 runs to 12 residues. Germline CDR1 is MDHEN and CDR2 is SYDVKM. The V gene lost 7 bases and the J gene lost 4 bases, with 7 bases spanning the gap. CDR3 region: CASIGSTGELFF. The DNA of the CDR3 is TGTGCCAGCATAGGGAGCACCGGGGAGCTGTTTTTT.

The chain links TRBV19 to TRBJ1-6; the match to TRBD1 covers 7 bases. V lost 6 bases, J lost 7 bases, and 6 bases stayed unmatched. The germline V gene encodes CDR1 LNHDA and CDR2 SQIVND (reference sequence). The CDR3 covers 14 residues. The CDR3 DNA reads as TGTGCCAGTAGCCTTGGGACAGAGAATTCACCCCTCCACTTT. It encodes CASSLGTENSPLHF.

The V gene is TRBV7-2, the J gene TRBJ1-5; unclear D gene. The germline V and J ends were trimmed by 4 bases and 7 bases, with 14 bases remaining between them. This CDR3 has 14 residues. Germline V CDR1 and CDR2: SGHTA, FQGNSA. In nucleotides, the CDR3 is TGTGCCAGCAGCTCCGGAGAGGGATACCAGCCCCAGCATTTT. It yields the protein CASSSGEGYQPQHF.

The rearrangement links TRBV7-9 to TRBJ2-2; no firm D call. The length of the CDR3 is 11 residues. Germline V gene lookup returns CDR1 SEHNR and CDR2 FQNEAQ (reference sequence). Trimming pared 6 bases from V and 4 bases from J, leaving 3 bases between. CDR3 nucleotide sequence: TGTGCCAGCAGAGGCACCGGGGAGCTGTTTTTT. Amino acid sequence: CASRGTGELFF.

The gene calls are TRBV27 and TRBJ1-2, with D unclear. V dropped 2 bases and J dropped 1 base, with 5 bases sitting between them. The CDR3 covers 13 residues. CDR1 is MNHEY and CDR2 is SMNVEV in the germline V gene (reference sequence). The CDR3 sequence is CASSLRHNYGYTF. The CDR3 DNA is TGTGCCAGCAGTTTAAGACATAACTATGGCTACACCTTC.

This chain joins TRBV5-6 and TRBJ1-5; D perhaps matches TRBD1 (6 bases). Germline V gene lookup returns CDR1 SGHDT and CDR2 YYEEEE. The CDR3 is 15 amino acids. V dropped 4 bases and J dropped 5 bases, with 16 bases sitting between them. The CDR3 bases are TGTGCCAGCAGCGGAGTGGGGGCCTTAGATCAGCCCCAGCATTTT. It translates to CASSGVGALDQPQHF.

This clone turned up a few times. The chain is built from TRBV6-1 and TRBJ2-7; 8 bases agree with TRBD2. CDR1 is MNHNS and CDR2 is SASEGT in the germline V gene. The CDR3 is made up of 14 amino acids. After removal of 6 bases from V and 0 bases from J, the junction contained 4 bases not matched to a gene. The CDR3 region has the DNA TGTGCCAGCAGGGAGACTAGCGTCTCCTACGAGCAGTACTTC. Its translation is CASRETSVSYEQYF.

In this sample, this clone turned up a few times. V usage is TRBV2 and J usage is TRBJ1-5, with 11 bases that match TRBD1. The CDR3 extends over 16 amino acids. Germline V gene data show CDR1 as SNHLY and CDR2 as FYNNEI. V trimming: 8 bases; J trimming: 0 bases; junction bases outside the gene matches: 6. The CDR3 DNA reads as TGTGCCAGCGGGACAGGGGGGGCTTATAGCAATCAGCCCCAGCATTTT. Translation gives CASGTGGAYSNQPQHF.

In this sample, this clone turned up a few times. The gene calls are TRBV10-3 and TRBJ2-7, with D perhaps matching TRBD1 (6 bases). Germline-derived CDR1 and CDR2 are ENHRY and SYGVKD. V was shortened by 6 bases and J by 0 bases, with 9 bases between the two germline ends. This CDR3 spans 13 amino acids. CDR3 in amino acids: CAISQGPSYEQYF. The CDR3 DNA reads as TGTGCCATCAGCCAGGGGCCCTCCTACGAGCAGTACTTC.